This entry is about one TCR beta chain. Its matching antigen is unknown. This sample stems from a study of shared clonotypes between healthy human individuals. Cells designated naive CD8 were CD45RO-negative and were positively selected for CCR7, with terminally differentiated effector memory CD45RA+ cells excluded. The V and J ends lost 7 bases and 1 base respectively, with 4 bases between them. This CDR3 comprises 11 residues. Germline loops: CDR1 MNHNS, CDR2 SASEGT. Whole-study findings and limits: Limited genetic and exposure-history diversity came from having few donors. Generation probabilities of non-shared clonotypes were lower (relative to those shared by all four donors). Sampling involved blood alone; tissue repertoires likely differ.

At a deep level, the assay was run. Assay: immunoSEQ multiplex PCR; the TCRdb copy retains only in-frame clones and omits some. In the table there are about 2.1 million clones, about 94% of which are singletons. The genes are TRBV6-1 and TRBJ1-1; D remains unclear. This TCR was recovered from a young man in good health. Some clones in this sample may be carry-over from other donors' samples. Sequenced material: naive CD8+ T cells from PBMCs. CDR3 amino acids: CASMRNTEAFF. Here the CDR3 DNA reads TGTGCCAGCATGAGGAACACTGAAGCTTTCTTT.